The subject of this entry is one T cell receptor (beta chain). Its antigen remains unidentified. The data were obtained in a study of shared clonotypes between healthy human individuals. Regarding the study as a whole: Sharing across four donors was highest in naive CD4 (around 5%) and lowest in memory CD8 (approximately 0.4%).

The assay was immunoSEQ multiplex PCR, and TCRdb's table has in-frame clones only and misses some. The table records roughly 700,000 clones, approximately 79% of them present only once. This CDR3 has 14 amino acids. The germline gives CDR1 WNHNN, CDR2 SYGVQD (reference sequence). V gave up 7 bases and J gave up 9 bases, with 19 bases separating them. The sequencing sample was made of memory CD4+ T cells sorted from blood. The subset here: CD45RA-negative fraction. The J gene is TRBJ1-5, the V gene TRBV10-1; a weak D match, TRBD1 (6 bases). The TCR sequence derives from a woman aged 25-40 years in good health. The CDR3 DNA follows: TGCGCCAGCATAACAGGGTACGGGTACTGGCCCCAGCATTTT. Amino acids: CASITGYGYWPQHF.